The present TCR beta chain was sequenced within a study of CD8 T cells in Susac syndrome. Study-level findings and limits: Within total CD8+ repertoires, 15 to 20 Susac-specific public clones were found, and within CD8+ TEMRA repertoires, five.

As regards this clonotype: Antigen unknown.

With random hexamers, reverse transcription was performed on about 0.5 to 1 ug of RNA. From the immunoSEQ multiplex PCR reads, TCRdb called clonotypes with MiXCR, one entry per CDR3 protein. The sample includes about 100,000 distinct CDR3 sequences, about 95% of them seen just once. FACS was used to enrich TEMRA cells, whereas the CD8+ and CD4+ T cells were obtained by negative isolation. The CDR3 totals 17 residues. Germline CDR1 is MGHRA and CDR2 is YSYEKL. V was trimmed by 1 base and J by 3 bases, leaving 13 bases between them. The sequencing input was CD8+ T cells from PBMCs. This clonotype originated in a human donor with Susac syndrome. V is TRBV4-1 and J is TRBJ2-6; possibly TRBD1 for D (6 bases). The CDR3 nucleotides read TGCGCCAGCAGCCAAGTTAGGGGGAATCGTGGGGCCAACGTCCTGACTTTC. Its protein product is CASSQVRGNRGANVLTF.